One and the same sample provided the 5 T cell receptor beta chains below, sequenced in a study of blood T cell repertoires in COVID-19. Using immunoSEQ multiplex PCR, the repertoire was profiled, and TCRdb retains in-frame clones only, with some absent. The sample lists under 300,000 clones; approximately 90% were seen once. Sequencing used PBMCs or T cells enriched from blood (not recorded which). These receptors all come from a woman aged 18-29 years who had recovered from COVID-19.

This sequence joins TRBV11-3 and TRBJ1-1, with D perhaps TRBD1 (5 bases). The V gene's germline CDR1 is SGHNT and CDR2 YENEEA. The CDR3 length is 15 residues. V was clipped by 5 bases and J by 0 bases, with 13 bases between them. CDR3: CASSVGGALNTEAFF. As DNA, the CDR3 is TGTGCCAGCAGCGTGGGTGGGGCGTTGAACACTGAAGCTTTCTTT.

CDR3: CSVIPGDTEAFF. The CDR3 DNA reads as TGCAGCGTTATCCCCGGTGACACTGAAGCTTTCTTT. The chain has TRBV29-1 and TRBJ1-1; D unclear. Germline CDR1 is SQVTM and CDR2 is ANQGSEA. The V gene lost 5 bases and the J gene lost 3 bases, with 10 bases spanning the gap. CDR3 length equals 12 residues.

This chain links TRBV7-2 with TRBJ2-7; D may be TRBD2 (5 bases). This CDR3 comprises 15 residues. Trimming pared 1 base from V and 6 bases from J, leaving 16 bases between. Germline-derived CDR1 and CDR2 are SGHTA and FQGNSA. CDR3 sequence reads: CASSLGSATAFEQYF. CDR3 in DNA: TGTGCCAGCAGCTTAGGTAGCGCAACTGCTTTCGAGCAGTACTTC.

The chain is built from TRBV3-1 (or the pseudogene TRBV3-2) and TRBJ1-1; maybe TRBD1 (5 bases). This CDR3 comprises 14 residues. CDR1 and CDR2 (germline): LGHDT, YNNKEL (reference sequence). Trimming pared 4 bases from V and 1 base from J, leaving 10 bases between. The CDR3 is CASSPTVTNTEAFF. DNA for the CDR3: TGTGCCAGCAGCCCGACAGTGACGAACACTGAAGCTTTCTTT.

This clone came up once. The rearrangement uses TRBV13 and TRBJ1-2, with a tentative D call TRBD1 (5 bases). Germline CDR1 reads PRHDT; CDR2 reads FYEKMQ (reference sequence). Trimming removed 4 bases from V and 4 bases from J, with 13 bases in between. This CDR3 region has 14 residues. The CDR3: CASSWRGGSYGYTF. The CDR3 DNA follows: TGTGCCAGCAGCTGGCGGGGGGGAAGCTATGGCTACACCTTC.